The present T cell receptor (beta chain) was sequenced within a study of CD8 T cells in Susac syndrome. Study-wide results and caveats: As the study acknowledged, the number of individuals who were part of its TCR sequencing and HLA analysis was relatively small.

Controls were healthy donors (matched for age and sex). Regarding this clonotype: Its specificity is not known.

Reverse transcription used about 0.45 to 1 ug RNA and random hexamers. The amplification used immunoSEQ multiplex PCR on TCR beta CDR3; it spanned 54 Vbeta and 13 Jbeta. TCRdb reprocessed the immunoSEQ multiplex PCR reads via MiXCR and lists one record per CDR3 protein. Of 80,000 to 90,000 distinct CDR3 sequences listed, approximately 95% are singletons. V was clipped by 2 bases and J by 5 bases, with 9 bases between them. This CDR3 has 12 residues. The germline CDR1 and CDR2 sequences are SQVTM and ANQGSEA. The chain employs TRBV29-1 and TRBJ1-2; D is uncertain. Material for sequencing was CD8+ T cells from PBMCs. The TCR sequence derives from a human donor in good health. CDR3 region: CSVEKGSYGYTF. In DNA, the CDR3 is TGCAGCGTTGAAAAAGGGAGTTATGGCTACACCTTC.